This TCR beta chain appears in the sequencing data of a study of chemoradiotherapy in HPV16-positive cancers. Whole-study context: Candidate HPV-specific clones and shared TCR motifs came from a couple of HPV16-positive patients.

A single count supports this clone. Its antigen is unidentified. Study-level results: Candidate HPV-specific clones and E7-related TCR motifs grew in tumor during treatment.

Over chemoradiotherapy, repertoires were sampled more than once. Trimming removed 1 base at V and 6 bases at J, with 3 bases between. CDR1 and CDR2 (germline): SGHVS, FQNEAQ. The CDR3 totals 12 residues. Measured with immunoSEQ multiplex PCR; TCRdb has only the in-frame clones, and not every one. The table has 9,000 to 10,000 clones, roughly four fifths seen once; the top ten hold about 2.4%. The chain has TRBV7-8 and TRBJ2-2; D is undetermined. The sample here was blood, taken from a patient who underwent chemoradiotherapy. The TCR comes from a human donor with HPV-associated anogenital cancer. The CDR3, as DNA: TGTGCCAGCAGCTTAGGGCCCGGGGAGCTGTTTTTT. It is translated as CASSLGPGELFF.